Listed below are T cell receptor beta chains from one sample, sequenced in a study of CD8+ T cells in alopecia areata. Only in-frame clones appear in the TCRdb table, and some are missing; sequencing was by immunoSEQ multiplex PCR. The sample yields some 180,000 clones, 51% seen once. The sample was CD8+ T cells sorted from blood, taken between weeks 51 and 54, from a patient treated with tofacitinib. These receptors were obtained from a human donor with alopecia areata. CDR3s include the opening cysteine and the closing phenylalanine or tryptophan. The order of the fields is D gene, J gene, V gene, clone size, CDR3 protein, CDR3 DNA. The D gene is left open where the match is weak. Expanded clones get a size class; other rows say once, few or many, or leave the size out.

D: -
J: TRBJ1-2
V: TRBV27
size: -
CDR3: CASSFQGQGYGYTF
DNA: TGTGCCAGCAGTTTTCAAGGCCAGGGGTATGGCTACACCTTC

D: TRBD1
J: TRBJ1-4
V: TRBV30
size: once
CDR3: CASRTGVEEKLFF
DNA: TGTGCCTCCCGAACAGGGGTGGAAGAAAAACTGTTTTTT

D: -
J: TRBJ2-5
V: TRBV7-9
size: -
CDR3: CASSLEIGPSNVGTQYF
DNA: TGTGCCAGCAGCCTGGAAATAGGTCCCAGCAATGTGGGGACCCAGTACTTC

D: -
J: TRBJ1-6
V: TRBV27
size: -
CDR3: CASSFTEHYNSPLHF
DNA: TGTGCCAGCAGTTTCACGGAACACTATAATTCACCCCTCCACTTT

D: -
J: TRBJ2-7
V: TRBV13
size: -
CDR3: CASSSRLDGSYEQYF
DNA: TGTGCCAGCAGCTCCCGATTAGACGGTTCCTACGAGCAGTACTTC

D: -
J: TRBJ2-7
V: TRBV19
size: -
CDR3: CASTGQTSFEQYF
DNA: TGTGCCAGCACGGGACAAACCTCGTTCGAGCAGTACTTC

D: -
J: TRBJ2-2
V: TRBV4-2
size: few
CDR3: CASSQGEGGELFF
DNA: TGTGCCAGCAGCCAAGGGGAAGGAGGGGAGCTGTTTTTT

D: -
J: TRBJ2-1
V: TRBV9
size: -
CDR3: CASSTTRGEQFF
DNA: TGTGCCAGCAGCACGACTAGGGGTGAGCAGTTCTTC

D: -
J: TRBJ2-2
V: TRBV2
size: few
CDR3: CASSWQKGSTPTGELFF
DNA: TGTGCCAGCAGCTGGCAAAAGGGGTCGACTCCGACCGGGGAGCTGTTTTTT

D: -
J: TRBJ2-1
V: TRBV5-6
size: -
CDR3: CASSFMGDYNEQFF
DNA: TGTGCCAGCAGCTTCATGGGGGACTACAATGAGCAGTTCTTC

D: -
J: TRBJ1-1
V: TRBV27
size: -
CDR3: CASSLNRVNTEAFF
DNA: TGTGCCAGCAGTTTGAACAGGGTCAACACTGAAGCTTTCTTT

D: -
J: TRBJ1-1
V: TRBV4-1
size: few
CDR3: CASSPLAGLNTEAFF
DNA: TGCGCCAGCAGCCCCCTGGCGGGCCTGAACACTGAAGCTTTCTTT

D: -
J: TRBJ2-7
V: TRBV5-4
size: -
CDR3: CASSAPGLHYEQYF
DNA: TGTGCCAGCAGCGCTCCAGGGTTGCATTACGAGCAGTACTTC

D: -
J: TRBJ2-2
V: TRBV6-4
size: few
CDR3: CASSGRGTGELFF
DNA: TGTGCCAGCAGCGGAAGGGGCACCGGGGAGCTGTTTTTT

D: -
J: TRBJ2-1
V: TRBV30
size: -
CDR3: CAWRRTAYNEQFF
DNA: TGTGCCTGGAGACGGACAGCATACAATGAGCAGTTCTTC

D: -
J: TRBJ2-7
V: TRBV2
size: -
CDR3: CASKYTAYEQYF
DNA: TGTGCCAGCAAGTACACCGCCTACGAGCAGTACTTC

D: TRBD1
J: TRBJ2-3
V: TRBV15
size: -
CDR3: CATSTGTGVEDTQYF
DNA: TGTGCCACCAGTACCGGGACAGGGGTTGAAGATACGCAGTATTTT

D: -
J: TRBJ2-7
V: TRBV19
size: few
CDR3: CASSVRDSHYEQYF
DNA: TGTGCCAGTAGTGTCCGGGACTCCCACTACGAGCAGTACTTC

D: TRBD1
J: TRBJ2-6
V: TRBV13
size: -
CDR3: CASSSDRGANVLTF
DNA: TGTGCCAGCAGCTCGGACAGGGGTGCCAACGTCCTGACTTTC

D: -
J: TRBJ1-6
V: TRBV30
size: -
CDR3: CAWRGQLNSPLHF
DNA: TGTGCCTGGAGGGGTCAGCTTAATTCACCCCTCCACTTT

D: -
J: TRBJ1-6
V: TRBV27
size: -
CDR3: CASRPRVRSPLHF
DNA: TGTGCCAGCAGACCCAGGGTCCGCTCACCCCTCCACTTT

D: -
J: TRBJ2-6
V: TRBV7-3
size: -
CDR3: CASSLTSGANVLTF
DNA: TGTGCCAGCAGCTTAACCTCTGGGGCCAACGTCCTGACTTTC

D: -
J: TRBJ1-5
V: TRBV19
size: -
CDR3: CASSRGQGEVQPQHF
DNA: TGTGCCAGTAGTCGGGGGCAGGGAGAGGTTCAGCCCCAGCATTTT

D: -
J: TRBJ1-5
V: TRBV4-1
size: few
CDR3: CASSQDRDGLGFNQPQHF
DNA: TGCGCCAGCAGCCAAGACAGGGACGGGCTCGGCTTCAATCAGCCCCAGCATTTT

D: -
J: TRBJ1-1
V: TRBV4-1
size: -
CDR3: CASSLESTGNTEAFF
DNA: TGCGCCAGCAGCCTGGAGTCGACAGGGAACACTGAAGCTTTCTTT

D: -
J: TRBJ1-5
V: TRBV7-9
size: few
CDR3: CASSADGFNQPQHF
DNA: TGTGCCAGCAGCGCGGACGGATTCAATCAGCCCCAGCATTTT

D: -
J: TRBJ2-5
V: TRBV25-1
size: few
CDR3: CASSQQHQETQYF
DNA: TGTGCAAGCAGCCAACAGCACCAAGAGACCCAGTACTTC

D: -
J: TRBJ2-3
V: TRBV6-5
size: few
CDR3: CASSERRPMDTQYF
DNA: TGTGCCAGCAGCGAACGCAGACCCATGGATACGCAGTATTTT

D: TRBD2
J: TRBJ2-3
V: TRBV9
size: -
CDR3: CASSRRGLHTDTQYF
DNA: TGTGCCAGCAGCAGACGGGGACTACATACAGATACGCAGTATTTT

D: -
J: TRBJ1-2
V: TRBV18
size: -
CDR3: CASSPKLGSLAAGGYTF
DNA: TGTGCCAGCTCACCAAAGTTGGGTTCTCTGGCAGCGGGTGGCTACACCTTC

D: -
J: TRBJ1-6
V: TRBV5-1
size: -
CDR3: CASSLEFDSPLHF
DNA: TGCGCCAGCAGCTTGGAGTTCGATTCACCCCTCCACTTT

D: -
J: TRBJ2-5
V: TRBV6-5
size: few
CDR3: CASSPSGSQETQYF
DNA: TGTGCCAGCAGTCCCTCGGGAAGCCAAGAGACCCAGTACTTC